One sample yielded the 28 T cell receptor beta chains listed below, sequenced in a study of vaccination and CD4 T cells after COVID-19. Specified treatment: approximately nine-day PBMC culture with coronavirus spike peptide pools or control peptides (ViraFEST assay). Cultured CD4+ T cell DNA underwent sequencing with the Oncomine TCR Beta short-read assay. TCRdb re-called the PCR reads with MiXCR, one entry per CDR3 protein. This table holds some 11,000 distinct CDR3 sequences, roughly two thirds found once. These receptors' antigens are unknown. The sample here was CD4+ T cells from blood, cultured in vitro, taken before SARS-CoV-2 vaccination. Receptors were obtained from a human donor who had recovered from COVID-19.

The chain uses TRBV20-1 and TRBJ2-2, with D uncertain. CDR3 length: 16 residues. Germline V gene data show CDR1 as DFQATT and CDR2 as SNEGSKA (reference sequence). Trimming cost V 5 bases and J 5 bases, with 21 bases left between them. CDR3 residues: CSAPDPVSPGTGELFF. The DNA of the CDR3 is TGCAGTGCTCCCGACCCGGTCTCCCCCGGAACCGGGGAGCTGTTTTTT.

By its share, this clonotype is medium-sized. Germline is not matched at one junction end, which may reflect a read error. V is TRBV20-1 and J is TRBJ2-2, with D perhaps matching TRBD2 (5 bases). The CDR3 runs 12 residues. CDR1 DFQATT and CDR2 SNEGSKA come from the germline V gene (reference sequence). The CDR3: CSALSGSGELFF. DNA for the CDR3: TGCAGTGCACTTTCAGGTTCCGGGGAACTGTTTTTT.

The V and J genes are TRBV20-1 and TRBJ1-5; 7 positions match TRBD1. Germline trimming cut 3 bases from V and 2 bases from J; bases unmatched to any gene: 19. CDR3 length: 19 amino acids. Germline lookup yields CDR1 DFQATT and CDR2 SNEGSKA (reference sequence). In DNA, the CDR3 is TGCAGTGCTAGCATCGGGACAGCTTATACCCGAAGGGGCAATCAGCCCCAGCATTTT. It yields the protein CSASIGTAYTRRGNQPQHF.

This clonotype was detected only once. The J gene is TRBJ2-1, the V gene TRBV5-1; no reliable D call. V was cut by 7 bases and J by 8 bases, with 10 bases left in between. CDR1 is SGHRS and CDR2 is YFSETQ in the germline V gene. The CDR3 has 11 residues. CDR3 residues: CASHTVDEQFF. The CDR3 nucleotides read TGCGCCAGCCATACGGTGGATGAGCAGTTCTTC.

The V and J genes are TRBV28 and TRBJ2-5; D is possibly TRBD1 (5 bases). Trimming pared 6 bases from V and 2 bases from J, leaving 19 bases between. Germline V lookup: CDR1 MDHEN, CDR2 SYDVKM. The CDR3 has 16 residues. The CDR3, as DNA: TGTGCCAGCAGAGGCCATTCAGGGCTCGGGCAAGAGACCCAGTACTTC. Protein product: CASRGHSGLGQETQYF.

This clonotype is medium-sized. The chain links TRBV12-3 or TRBV12-4 to TRBJ2-1, with 7 nucleotides matching TRBD2. This CDR3 contains 11 residues. Trimming removed 3 bases from V and 10 bases from J; junction bases left unmatched: 0. The CDR3 region is CASSLGLEQFF. CDR3 in DNA: TGTGCCAGCAGTTTGGGACTAGAGCAGTTCTTC.

The chain is built from TRBV7-3 and TRBJ2-3; no clear D gene. The length of the CDR3 is 12 residues. CDR1 and CDR2 from the germline V gene are SGHTA and FQGTGA. The V end was cut by 6 bases, the J end by 6 bases, with 10 bases between. For the CDR3, the DNA is TGTGCCAGCAGTCCAGGTGGTGATACGCAGTATTTT. Its protein product is CASSPGGDTQYF.

In its sample, this clonotype was seen a few times. J is TRBJ2-7 and V is TRBV5-4; D may correspond to TRBD1 or TRBD2 (5 bases each). In germline, CDR1 is SGHNT, CDR2 YYREEE (reference sequence). The CDR3 is made up of 14 amino acids. V was shortened by 1 base and J by 4 bases, with 12 bases between the two germline ends. The CDR3 here is CASSLWGRGYEQYF. Here the CDR3 DNA reads TGTGCCAGCAGCTTGTGGGGGAGAGGGTACGAGCAGTACTTC.

The V call is TRBV30, the J call TRBJ1-2; possibly TRBD1 for D (6 bases). V lost 4 bases to trimming and J lost 7 bases, with 13 bases between them. The CDR3 is made up of 12 amino acids. CDR1 GTSNPN and CDR2 SVGIG come from the germline V gene (reference sequence). The CDR3 reads CAWTLGAGGYTF. The CDR3 coding sequence is TGTGCCTGGACCCTGGGGGCGGGTGGCTACACCTTC.

The chain recombines TRBV28 with TRBJ2-2; D is unclear. The V gene lost 2 bases and the J gene lost 3 bases, with 7 bases spanning the gap. The length of the CDR3 is 14 residues. Germline V gene sequence: CDR1 MDHEN, CDR2 SYDVKM. The CDR3 sequence is CASSLMGYTGELFF. For the CDR3, the DNA is TGTGCCAGCAGTTTAATGGGGTACACCGGGGAGCTGTTTTTT.

In this sample, this clonotype turned up a few times. The V gene is TRBV6-5, the J gene TRBJ2-5, with D tentatively TRBD1 (6 bases). CDR1 is MNHEY, CDR2 SVGAGI, per germline. The CDR3 consists of 17 residues. Trimming removed 6 bases at V and 3 bases at J, with 23 bases between. CDR3 loop: CASSYRASEGCEETQYF. The CDR3 DNA reads as TGTGCCAGCAGCTACAGGGCTTCTGAGGGTTGTGAAGAGACCCAGTACTTC.

This sequence joins TRBV2 and TRBJ2-7; 8 nucleotides agree with TRBD1. The V segment lost 6 bases and the J segment 7 bases; nucleotides outside the gene matches: 11. The germline V gene has CDR1 SNHLY and CDR2 FYNNEI. The CDR3 consists of 14 residues. CDR3 sequence (DNA): TGTGCCAGCAGATACGGACAGGGCCAAGGGGAGCAGTACTTC. This translates into CASRYGQGQGEQYF.

This clonotype has just a few counts. The chain carries TRBV20-1 and TRBJ2-3, with D perhaps TRBD2 (6 bases). CDR3 length: 14 residues. Germline CDR1 and CDR2: DFQATT and SNEGSKA (reference sequence). V gave up 2 bases and J gave up 1 base, with 10 bases separating them. The CDR3 region is CSARTGGGTDTQYF. The CDR3 DNA follows: TGCAGTGCTAGAACCGGAGGGGGCACAGATACGCAGTATTTT.

J is TRBJ1-5 and V is TRBV6-1; the match to TRBD1 covers 12 bases. The V gene end was trimmed by 1 base and the J gene end by 10 bases; junction bases not matched to a gene: 5. The CDR3 consists of 15 residues. The germline V gene encodes CDR1 MNHNS and CDR2 SASEGT. CDR3 sequence reads: CASSEGGQGADPQHF. As DNA, the CDR3 is TGTGCCAGCAGTGAAGGGGGACAGGGGGCGGATCCCCAGCATTTT.

The chain recombines TRBV12-3 or TRBV12-4 with TRBJ2-1; no firm D call. The CDR3 is 11 residues long. Trimming pared 3 bases from V and 9 bases from J, leaving 6 bases between. DNA for the CDR3: TGTGCCAGCAGTTTGATCCGTGAGCAGTTCTTC. It translates to CASSLIREQFF.

In this sample, this clonotype turned up once. The chain joins TRBV4-3 to TRBJ1-2, with TRBD1 identical over 10 bases. The V gene's germline CDR1 is LGHNA and CDR2 YSLEER. Unmatched junction bases numbered 4, after V lost 0 bases and J lost 3 bases. The CDR3 runs to 16 residues. The chain's CDR3 is CASSQDGTGAYYGYTF. CDR3 nucleotide sequence: TGCGCCAGCAGCCAAGATGGGACAGGGGCGTACTATGGCTACACCTTC.

The rearrangement joins TRBV28 to TRBJ2-7, with 7 positions matching TRBD2. J gave up 3 bases and V 7 bases, and 12 bases lay outside the gene matches. The V gene's germline CDR1 is MDHEN and CDR2 SYDVKM. This CDR3 is 15 amino acids long. The CDR3 loop is CASTLTGGLFYEQYF. The DNA for the CDR3 is TGTGCCAGCACCCTAACGGGGGGATTGTTCTACGAGCAGTACTTC.

The V and J genes are TRBV19 and TRBJ2-3; D unresolved. The CDR3 runs to 17 residues. V was clipped by 4 bases and J by 0 bases, with 17 bases between them. Looked up from germline, CDR1 is LNHDA and CDR2 is SQIVND (reference sequence). Written as DNA, the CDR3 is TGTGCCAGTAGTACTTCTCCGGCGGCAGGTAGCACAGATACGCAGTATTTT. The encoded protein is CASSTSPAAGSTDTQYF.

This clonotype was seen more than once but under ten times. This sequence joins TRBV20-1 and TRBJ1-5, with TRBD1 matching over 8 bases. CDR3 length: 13 amino acids. The trim removed 7 bases at V and 4 bases at J, leaving 6 bases unmatched. CDR1 and CDR2 (germline): DFQATT, SNEGSKA (reference sequence). In DNA form, the CDR3 reads TGCAGTGGGTCGGGACAGGCAAATCAGCCCCAGCATTTT. Its protein product is CSGSGQANQPQHF.

This clonotype was recorded only once. The chain links TRBV20-1 to TRBJ2-2; D is unresolved. Germline CDR1 DFQATT, CDR2 SNEGSKA (reference sequence). CDR3 length: 14 residues. Trimming took off 0 bases at V and 6 bases at J, with 11 bases between the two ends. The chain's CDR3 is CSARDRLSAGELFF. In nucleotides, the CDR3 is TGCAGTGCTAGAGATAGGCTTTCCGCCGGGGAGCTGTTTTTT.

This clonotype was seen a handful of times. The chain carries TRBV6-1 and TRBJ2-2, with 7 nucleotides matching TRBD2. With 10 bases clipped from V and 4 bases from J, the junction kept 9 bases outside the gene matches. The CDR3 spans 14 residues. The germline V gene encodes CDR1 MNHNS and CDR2 SASEGT. The CDR3 sequence: CATGWLAVTGELFF. The CDR3 bases are TGTGCCACCGGTTGGCTAGCGGTCACCGGGGAGCTGTTTTTT.

The chain uses TRBV20-1 and TRBJ1-5; 9 bases agree with TRBD1. This CDR3 has 13 residues. From germline, CDR1 is DFQATT and CDR2 SNEGSKA (reference sequence). V dropped 5 bases and J dropped 6; count of bases not matched to a gene: 5. In nucleotides, the CDR3 is TGCAGTGCTGGGGGACAGGGAAGTCAGCCCCAGCATTTT. Its translation: CSAGGQGSQPQHF.

This clonotype was found a few times. The V gene is TRBV20-1, the J gene TRBJ1-1, with 8 bases matching TRBD1. Looked up from germline, CDR1 is DFQATT and CDR2 is SNEGSKA (reference sequence). With V trimmed by 5 bases and J by 1 base, 6 bases remained unmatched. CDR3 size: 14 residues. CDR3 nucleotides: TGCAGTGCTTTCCGGACAGGGCCGAACACTGAAGCTTTCTTT. Its translation is CSAFRTGPNTEAFF.

The rearrangement joins TRBV2 to TRBJ2-7, with D tentatively TRBD2 (6 bases). Germline CDR1 and CDR2: SNHLY and FYNNEI. Trimming removed 7 bases at V and 4 bases at J, with 17 bases between. This CDR3 contains 14 residues. The CDR3 coding sequence is TGTGCCAGCAACCCCCCTGGAGGGTTATACGAGCAGTACTTC. The encoded protein is CASNPPGGLYEQYF.

This chain links TRBV6-1 with TRBJ1-6; perhaps TRBD1 as D (5 bases). Germline CDR1 reads MNHNS; CDR2 reads SASEGT. Between the trimmed V and J ends, which lost 8 bases and 5 bases, there was a span of 13 bases. This CDR3 has 14 amino acids. Here the CDR3 reads CASGSGPDNSPLHF. DNA of the CDR3: TGTGCCAGCGGCTCGGGGCCCGATAATTCACCCCTCCACTTT.

The V gene is TRBV12-3 or TRBV12-4, the J gene TRBJ1-5; tentative D call: TRBD1 (5 bases). Between the trimmed V and J ends, which lost 3 bases and 2 bases, there was a span of 8 bases. The CDR3 has 14 amino acids. This CDR3 reads CASSFSGGNQPQHF. The CDR3 bases are TGTGCCAGCAGTTTCTCGGGGGGCAATCAGCCCCAGCATTTT.

The chain employs TRBV7-6 and TRBJ1-6; possible D gene TRBD1, 6 bases. Germline loops: CDR1 SGHVS, CDR2 FNYEAQ. This CDR3 has 14 residues. V lost 5 bases, J lost 7 bases, and 12 bases lay in between. The DNA of the CDR3 is TGTGCCAGCAGCACAACAGGGCGCAATTCACCCCTCCACTTT. Translating it yields CASSTTGRNSPLHF.

A few counts support this clonotype. The chain recombines TRBV15 with TRBJ2-2; 9 bases are shared with TRBD2. The CDR3 consists of 18 residues. J was trimmed by 8 bases and V by 0 bases; bases with no gene match: 13. CDR1 is LNHNV and CDR2 is YYDKDF in the germline V gene (reference sequence). This chain's CDR3 is CATSRERGLAGVEGELFF. For the CDR3, the DNA is TGTGCCACCAGCAGAGAGCGGGGATTAGCGGGAGTTGAAGGGGAGCTGTTTTTT.